The 12 T cell receptor beta chains reported below all come from one sample, sequenced in a study of CD8 T cells in ankylosing spondylitis. Findings of the study overall: What appeared characteristic of ankylosing spondylitis blood was a TCR beta motif of several highly homologous variants.

Antigens for these TCRs are unknown. In TCRdb, the 5' RACE reads were re-called with MiXCR into one record per CDR3 protein. The sample holds 670,000 or so distinct CDR3 sequences, over 15% seen once. What was sequenced was blood, either unsorted or a sorted T cell fraction (not recorded which). Receptor source: a male donor with ankylosing spondylitis.

This chain links TRBV6-5 with TRBJ1-4; D possibly corresponds to TRBD1 (6 bases). Germline V gives CDR1 MNHEY, CDR2 SVGAGI. CDR3 size: 16 residues. The V end was cut by 4 bases, the J end by 5 bases, with 17 bases between. CDR3 amino acids: CASSLQGGGRNEKLFF. The CDR3 DNA follows: TGTGCCAGCAGTTTGCAGGGAGGGGGGCGCAATGAAAAACTGTTTTTT.

This clonotype showed up many times. The chain recombines TRBV7-2 with TRBJ2-3; no firm D call. Germline lookup yields CDR1 SGHTA and CDR2 FQGNSA. The CDR3 covers 13 residues. V lost 2 bases and J 3 bases, leaving 6 bases between the germline ends. This CDR3 reads CASSLFQTDTQYF. The CDR3 nucleotides read TGTGCCAGCAGCTTATTCCAGACAGATACGCAGTATTTT.

The CDR3, as DNA: TGCGCCAGCAGTCCCCAGGCGGATAAATCCTACGAGCAGTACTTC. Amino acids: CASSPQADKSYEQYF. V usage is TRBV5-1 and J usage is TRBJ2-7; D not certain. Germline-derived CDR1 and CDR2 are SGHRS and YFSETQ. Trimming removed 5 bases from V and 1 base from J, with 16 bases in between. The CDR3 is 15 residues long.

There are many counts of this clonotype. The chain couples TRBV4-1 to TRBJ1-1; no clear D gene. The CDR3 runs to 13 residues. Trimming pared 3 bases from V and 2 bases from J, leaving 7 bases between. Per the germline V gene, CDR1 is MGHRA and CDR2 is YSYEKL. The DNA for the CDR3 is TGCGCCAGCAGCCAGGATCCTAACACTGAAGCTTTCTTT. This sequence encodes CASSQDPNTEAFF.

This clonotype was counted only a few times. This sequence joins TRBV5-1 and TRBJ1-1; 8 nucleotides align to TRBD1. This CDR3 is built from 17 residues. Looked up from germline, CDR1 is SGHRS and CDR2 is YFSETQ. After removal of 0 bases from V and 0 bases from J, the junction contained 7 bases not matched to a gene. The chain's CDR3 is CASSLGQGSSLNTEAFF. CDR3 bases: TGCGCCAGCAGCTTGGGACAGGGGTCCTCGCTGAACACTGAAGCTTTCTTT. The full variable domain, with the rest looked up from reference TRBV5-1 and TRBJ1-1, is KAGVTQTPRYLIKTRGQQVTLSCSPISGHRSVSWYQQTPGQGLQFLFEYFSETQRNKGNFPGRFSGRQFSNSRSEMNVSTLELGDSALYLCASSLGQGSSLNTEAFFGQGTRLTVV.

The chain couples TRBV6-2 or TRBV6-3 to TRBJ2-7, with 9 bases lining up with TRBD1. The CDR3 totals 15 residues. The V and J ends lost 7 bases and 3 bases, in that order; junction bases with no gene match: 10. From germline, CDR1 is MNHEY and CDR2 SVGEGT. CDR3: CASTTPGTGLYEQYF. In DNA form, the CDR3 reads TGTGCCAGCACCACTCCCGGGACAGGGCTCTACGAGCAGTACTTC.

This clonotype has only a few counts. This chain joins TRBV11-2 and TRBJ2-5; TRBD1 might be the D (7 bases). Germline-derived CDR1 and CDR2 are SGHAT and FQNNGV. Trimming left V 3 bases short and J 2 bases short, with 22 bases between. The CDR3 extends over 18 amino acids. In DNA, the CDR3 is TGTGCCAGCAGCTTGAGTAGTGGAGGGGGCGTGGGTCAAGAGACCCAGTACTTC. Protein sequence: CASSLSSGGGVGQETQYF.

J is TRBJ2-1 and V is TRBV27; 7 nucleotides line up with TRBD2. The CDR3 runs 14 residues. V lost 4 bases and J lost 5; bases outside the gene matches: 5. CDR1 is MNHEY, CDR2 SMNVEV, per germline (reference sequence). CDR3 sequence reads: CASSSSGSHNEQFF. The CDR3 nucleotides read TGTGCCAGCAGTTCTAGCGGCTCTCACAATGAGCAGTTCTTC.

This chain uses TRBV11-2 with TRBJ2-5; TRBD2 agrees at 8 bases. J was trimmed by 0 bases and V by 4 bases; bases with no gene match: 4. In germline, CDR1 is SGHAT, CDR2 FQNNGV. The CDR3 covers 15 residues. CDR3 residues: CASSSVLADQETQYF. CDR3 nucleotide sequence: TGTGCCAGCAGCTCGGTACTAGCGGACCAAGAGACCCAGTACTTC.

This clonotype was found a few times. This sequence joins TRBV7-9 and TRBJ2-7, with unresolved D. V was clipped by 5 bases and J by 6 bases, with 8 bases between them. The CDR3 consists of 11 residues. Germline loops: CDR1 SEHNR, CDR2 FQNEAQ (reference sequence). CDR3 loop: CASSREGEQYF. Here the CDR3 DNA reads TGTGCCAGCAGCAGGGAAGGCGAGCAGTACTTC.

The rearrangement uses TRBV4-1 and TRBJ2-4; weak D call: TRBD1 (6 bases). Trimming removed 8 bases at V and 2 bases at J, with 10 bases between. Germline V gene data show CDR1 as MGHRA and CDR2 as YSYEKL. The CDR3 loop spans 13 amino acids. The CDR3 is CASLDSTKNIQYF. The CDR3 DNA is TGCGCCAGCCTGGACAGCACCAAAAACATTCAGTACTTC.

This chain joins TRBV3-1 and TRBJ1-1; D is unclear. This CDR3 is built from 18 residues. The V gene's germline CDR1 is LGHDT and CDR2 YNNKEL (reference sequence). Trimming cost V 0 bases and J 0 bases, with 17 bases left between them. For the CDR3, the DNA is TGTGCCAGCAGCCAAGACGAAACGGAAACATCATTGAACACTGAAGCTTTCTTT. As protein: CASSQDETETSLNTEAFF.